The 32 T cell receptor beta chains reported below all come from one sample, sequenced in a study of cytomegalovirus exposure and HLA in healthy donors. The primer mix had 60 Vbeta and 13 Jbeta primers. Sequencing used immunoSEQ multiplex PCR; TCRdb keeps in-frame clones, though not all of them. Among approximately 140,000 clones listed, about 71% were seen once. The sample comprised PBMCs. Receptor source: a woman in her sixties in good health and CMV-seropositive.

This clone has more than one count but fewer than ten. The chain has TRBV6-5 and TRBJ1-3, with 9 bases matching TRBD1. After removal of 1 base from V and 0 bases from J, the junction contained 1 base not matched to a gene. The CDR3 is 16 amino acids. In germline, CDR1 is MNHEY, CDR2 SVGAGI. This chain's CDR3 is CASSYLGQGSGNTIYF. The DNA of the CDR3 is TGTGCCAGCAGTTACTTGGGACAGGGCTCTGGAAACACCATATATTTT.

This clone was seen more than once but under ten times. The chain combines TRBV9 with TRBJ2-2; D not resolved. From germline, CDR1 is SGDLS and CDR2 YYNGEE. This CDR3 has 13 residues. With 0 bases removed from V and 7 bases from J, the gap between germline ends came to 7 bases. The CDR3 DNA sequence: TGTGCCAGCAGCGTAGAATCTAGCGGGGAGCTGTTTTTT. This translates into CASSVESSGELFF.

Only a few counts were recorded for this clone. The rearrangement joins TRBV7-5 to TRBJ1-5; TRBD1 is taken as the D call from the table, unchecked against the DNA. TRBV7-5 is flagged as a pseudogene. The CDR3 consists of 16 residues. CDR3 residues: CARSPQGGISNQPQHF. As DNA, the CDR3 is TGTGCCAGAAGCCCACAGGGCGGTATCAGCAATCAGCCCCAGCATTTT.

The chain uses TRBV9 and TRBJ2-7, with 7 bases identical to TRBD2. CDR1 is SGDLS, CDR2 YYNGEE, per germline. Trimming cost V 4 bases and J 0 bases; bases outside gene matches: 4. The CDR3 is 14 amino acids. In DNA, the CDR3 is TGTGCCAGCAGCCTGGGGGGGGGCTCCTACGAGCAGTACTTC. Translated, it gives CASSLGGGSYEQYF.

The chain joins TRBV29-1 to TRBJ1-1; a weak D match, TRBD1 (5 bases). CDR3 length: 14 amino acids. V shed 6 bases and J shed 5 bases, with 19 bases lying between them. Germline V gene lookup returns CDR1 SQVTM and CDR2 ANQGSEA. The CDR3 is CSVPLQPGGTEAFF. CDR3 nucleotides: TGCAGCGTGCCTCTCCAACCGGGGGGGACTGAAGCTTTCTTT. Based on the CDR3 plus reference TRBV29-1 and TRBJ1-1, the full variable domain is SAVISQKPSRDICQRGTSLTIQCQVDSQVTMMFWYRQQPGQSLTLIATANQGSEATYESGFVIDKFPISRPNLTFSTLTVSNMSPEDSSIYLCSVPLQPGGTEAFFGQGTRLTVV.

The chain has TRBV6-5 and TRBJ2-3; TRBD2 agrees at 10 bases. The germline CDR1 and CDR2 sequences are MNHEY and SVGAGI. J gave up 1 base and V 4 bases, and 2 bases lay outside the gene matches. This CDR3 contains 15 residues. The CDR3: CASSFGLAGTDTQYF. In DNA, the CDR3 is TGTGCCAGCAGTTTTGGACTAGCGGGCACAGATACGCAGTATTTT.

In this sample, this clone turned up a few times. This chain joins TRBV27 and TRBJ1-6, with TRBD1 matching over 9 bases. V lost 6 bases to trimming and J lost 5 bases; unmatched junction nucleotides: 8. The germline gives CDR1 MNHEY, CDR2 SMNVEV (reference sequence). The CDR3 length is 16 residues. The CDR3 spells CASSQRTGVHNSPLHF. The CDR3 nucleotides read TGTGCCAGCAGCCAAAGGACAGGGGTGCATAATTCACCCCTCCACTTT.

This chain uses TRBV5-1 with TRBJ1-1; 9 bases agree with TRBD1. The CDR3 has 15 amino acids. J was trimmed by 6 bases and V by 0 bases; bases with no gene match: 6. In germline, CDR1 is SGHRS, CDR2 YFSETQ. CDR3 sequence: CASSLGGQGLSEAFF. The CDR3 coding sequence is TGCGCCAGCAGCTTGGGGGGACAGGGTCTATCTGAAGCTTTCTTT.

This clone came up a few times. The J gene is TRBJ1-6, the V gene TRBV7-9, with D possibly matching TRBD1 (5 bases). V was shortened by 3 bases and J by 0 bases, with 15 bases between the two germline ends. The CDR3 extends over 18 amino acids. CDR1 SEHNR and CDR2 FQNEAQ come from the germline V gene (reference sequence). CDR3 coding DNA: TGTGCCAGCAGCTTGTCCCGGGGGGGGATCTCCTATAATTCACCCCTCCACTTT. It translates to CASSLSRGGISYNSPLHF. Together with reference TRBV7-9 and TRBJ1-6, the CDR3 gives the full variable domain: DTGVSQNPRHKITKRGQNVTFRCDPISEHNRLYWYRQTLGQGPEFLTYFQNEAQLEKSRLLSDRFSAERPKGSFSTLEIQRTEQGDSAMYLCASSLSRGGISYNSPLHFGNGTRLTVT.

J is TRBJ1-6 and V is TRBV7-9; D call uncertain. Trimming cost V 0 bases and J 10 bases, with 13 bases left between them. Germline CDR1 and CDR2: SEHNR and FQNEAQ (reference sequence). This CDR3 has 15 residues. The CDR3 loop reads CASSLAGRRSSPLHF. CDR3 nucleotide sequence: TGTGCCAGCAGCTTAGCCGGGAGGAGGTCCTCACCCCTCCACTTT.

Here the CDR3 reads CAISADRGEQYF. CDR3 DNA: TGTGCCATCAGTGCGGACAGAGGGGAGCAGTACTTC. The chain is built from TRBV10-3 and TRBJ2-7, with a tentative D call TRBD1 (6 bases). The ends were cut back, 4 bases at V and 7 bases at J, with 11 bases in the middle. The length of the CDR3 is 12 residues. CDR1 is ENHRY, CDR2 SYGVKD, per germline.

The chain combines TRBV7-2 with TRBJ1-3, with D hard to call. V was trimmed by 3 bases and J by 0 bases, leaving 6 bases between them. This CDR3 has 14 residues. CDR1 SGHTA and CDR2 FQGNSA come from the germline V gene. For the CDR3, the DNA is TGTGCCAGCAGCTTCTCCTTCTCTGGAAACACCATATATTTT. Its protein product is CASSFSFSGNTIYF.

This chain connects TRBV2 to TRBJ1-5, with 7 bases matching TRBD1. Germline-derived CDR1 and CDR2 are SNHLY and FYNNEI. This CDR3 is 15 amino acids long. Trimming at V came to 6 bases and at J to 0 bases, leaving 5 bases not matched to a gene. The CDR3 nucleotides read TGTGCCAGCAGGCCGGGACAGATTAGCAATCAGCCCCAGCATTTT. It translates to CASRPGQISNQPQHF. Filled out from reference TRBV2 and TRBJ1-5, the complete variable domain reads EPEVTQTPSHQVTQMGQEVILRCVPISNHLYFYWYRQILGQKVEFLVSFYNNEISEKSEIFDDQFSVERPDGSNFTLKIRSTKLEDSAMYFCASRPGQISNQPQHFGDGTRLSIL.

The V and J genes are TRBV10-1 and TRBJ1-1, with D unclear. V shed 0 bases and J shed 1 base, with 3 bases lying between them. The CDR3 is 13 amino acids. Germline V gives CDR1 WNHNN, CDR2 SYGVQD (reference sequence). Here the CDR3 reads CASSESQNTEAFF. The CDR3 DNA reads as TGCGCCAGCAGTGAGTCCCAGAACACTGAAGCTTTCTTT.

This clone was picked up a small number of times. This chain connects TRBV29-1 to TRBJ2-7; D is perhaps TRBD1 (5 bases). V lost 0 bases, J lost 2 bases, and 17 bases lay in between. The CDR3 sequence is 16 residues long. From germline, CDR1 is SQVTM and CDR2 ANQGSEA. CDR3 sequence (DNA): TGCAGCGTTGAAGACCAAATTCAGGGAACTACCTACGAGCAGTACTTC. Its translation: CSVEDQIQGTTYEQYF.

V is TRBV5-1 and J is TRBJ2-2, with TRBD2 as a possible D gene (6 bases). The CDR3 contains 15 residues. Germline values: CDR1 SGHRS, CDR2 YFSETQ. V shed 6 bases and J shed 0 bases, with 12 bases lying between them. The CDR3: CASKFSGANTGELFF. In nucleotides, the CDR3 is TGCGCCAGCAAGTTTTCGGGGGCGAACACCGGGGAGCTGTTTTTT.

This CDR3 reads CASPRGQGNSPLHF. The CDR3 nucleotides read TGTGCCAGCCCGAGGGGACAGGGTAATTCACCCCTCCACTTT. The chain employs TRBV2 and TRBJ1-6, with 9 bases that match TRBD1. The germline gives CDR1 SNHLY, CDR2 FYNNEI. V lost 8 bases, J lost 6 bases, and 5 bases stayed unmatched. The CDR3 sequence is 14 residues long.

This chain links TRBV10-1 with TRBJ2-1; possibly TRBD1 for D (6 bases). The germline gives CDR1 WNHNN, CDR2 SYGVQD (reference sequence). This CDR3 spans 16 amino acids. V was pared by 3 bases and J by 7 bases, with 19 bases between. CDR3 coding DNA: TGCGCCAGCAGTGAAAAAACAGGGTCCAAGGGGAATGAGCAGTTCTTC. This gives the protein CASSEKTGSKGNEQFF.

The chain joins TRBV6-6 to TRBJ1-2; 8 bases align to TRBD1. The germline V gene encodes CDR1 MNHNY and CDR2 SVGAGI (reference sequence). This CDR3 is 15 amino acids long. V shed 6 bases, J shed 8 bases, and the junction held 14 bases outside the gene matches. CDR3 amino acids: CASSLEGTGLRGYTF. The CDR3 nucleotides are TGTGCCAGCAGCTTAGAGGGGACAGGATTGCGGGGCTACACCTTC.

This rearrangement joins TRBV5-4 to TRBJ1-6; 7 bases are shared with TRBD1. CDR3 size: 19 residues. Germline assignment: CDR1 SGHNT and CDR2 YYREEE (reference sequence). J was trimmed by 0 bases and V by 0 bases; bases with no gene match: 9. The CDR3 reads CASSLDGQAQSSYNSPLHF. The CDR3 bases are TGTGCCAGCAGCTTGGACGGACAGGCCCAGAGCTCCTATAATTCACCCCTCCACTTT.

The chain is built from TRBV7-7 and TRBJ1-6; 7 bases fit TRBD1. The junction had 16 bases not matched to a gene; V was cut back by 5 bases and J by 3 bases. Germline-derived CDR1 and CDR2 are SSHAT and FNYEAQ (reference sequence). This CDR3 region has 19 residues. The CDR3 reads CASSPPFPGQRFYNSPLHF. CDR3 sequence (DNA): TGTGCCAGCAGCCCTCCTTTTCCGGGACAGCGATTCTATAATTCACCCCTCCACTTT.

The CDR3: CASSFGRGGQPQHF. The CDR3 DNA sequence: TGTGCCAGCAGTTTCGGAAGGGGAGGCCAGCCCCAGCATTTT. The rearrangement links TRBV6-5 to TRBJ1-5; a weak D match, TRBD1 (5 bases). Per the germline V gene, CDR1 is MNHEY and CDR2 is SVGAGI. Trimming stripped 4 bases from V and 7 bases from J, with 14 bases between. CDR3 length: 14 amino acids.

This clone was picked up one time. The chain carries TRBV11-1 and TRBJ2-1; 7 positions agree with TRBD1. Trimming cost V 5 bases and J 5 bases; bases outside gene matches: 6. CDR1 and CDR2 from the germline V gene are SGHAT and FQDESV (reference sequence). The CDR3 covers 14 residues. CDR3 amino acids: CASSAGTDNNEQFF. DNA of the CDR3: TGTGCCAGCAGCGCCGGGACAGATAACAATGAGCAGTTCTTC.

The chain links TRBV9 to TRBJ1-1; 9 bases map to TRBD1. The CDR3 totals 15 residues. Germline V gene sequence: CDR1 SGDLS, CDR2 YYNGEE. The junction had 4 bases not matched to a gene; V was cut back by 0 bases and J by 4 bases. The CDR3 reads CASSVGGTGSTEAFF. For the CDR3, the DNA is TGTGCCAGCAGCGTAGGCGGGACAGGGAGCACTGAAGCTTTCTTT.

The rearrangement joins TRBV7-9 to TRBJ1-3; the D is unclear. The CDR3 consists of 12 residues. Looked up from germline, CDR1 is SEHNR and CDR2 is FQNEAQ (reference sequence). V was cut by 5 bases and J by 13 bases, with 15 bases left in between. The CDR3 reads CASSPHEARIYF. CDR3 DNA: TGTGCCAGCAGCCCTCATGAGGCGCGTATATATTTT.

A word on this clone: A junction boundary mismatches the germline segment, possibly from a read error. The V and J genes are TRBV15 and TRBJ1-2; tentative D call: TRBD1 (5 bases). Looked up from germline, CDR1 is LNHNV and CDR2 is YYDKDF (reference sequence). CDR3 length: 14 amino acids. CDR3 protein: CATSRGDFNDGYTF. CDR3 bases: TGTGCCACCAGCAGAGGGGACTTTAACGATGGCTACACCTTC.

The chain has TRBV25-1 and TRBJ2-3; TRBD2 aligns across 7 bases. V was clipped by 1 base and J by 5 bases; unmatched bases: 3. The CDR3 consists of 14 residues. Germline lookup yields CDR1 MGHDK and CDR2 SYGVNS. CDR3 bases: TGTGCCAGCAGTGAATGGGGGGAGGGAGATACGCAGTATTTT. Encoded protein: CASSEWGEGDTQYF. The full variable domain, with the rest looked up from reference TRBV25-1 and TRBJ2-3, is EADIYQTPRYLVIGTGKKITLECSQTMGHDKMYWYQQDPGMELHLIHYSYGVNSTEKGDLSSESTVSRIRTEHFPLTLESARPSHTSQYLCASSEWGEGDTQYFGPGTRLTVL.

This clone has only a few counts. The J gene is TRBJ2-4, the V gene TRBV7-8; TRBD1 matches at 8 bases. The CDR3 loop spans 14 amino acids. The ends lost 4 bases at V and 3 bases at J; junction bases unmatched: 2. Germline loops: CDR1 SGHVS, CDR2 FQNEAQ. The CDR3 DNA sequence: TGTGCCAGCAGCTCAGGGACAGGCAAAAACATTCAGTACTTC. Translation gives CASSSGTGKNIQYF.

This clone has more than one count but fewer than ten. The chain carries TRBV5-1 and TRBJ1-3, with 8 bases lining up with TRBD1. The ends lost 0 bases at V and 6 bases at J; junction bases unmatched: 11. CDR3 length: 17 amino acids. The germline V gene has CDR1 SGHRS and CDR2 YFSETQ. The CDR3 region is CASSLDSGQGVPNTIYF. In DNA, the CDR3 is TGCGCCAGCAGCTTGGATAGCGGACAGGGTGTTCCAAACACCATATATTTT.

The genes are TRBV9 and TRBJ2-7; tentative D call: TRBD1 (6 bases). Germline V gene lookup returns CDR1 SGDLS and CDR2 YYNGEE. V was pared by 0 bases and J by 3 bases, with 13 bases between. This CDR3 spans 15 amino acids. As DNA, the CDR3 is TGTGCCAGCAGCGTAGCAGGACAGCGAAACTACGAGCAGTACTTC. This translates into CASSVAGQRNYEQYF.

This clone is a singleton in its sample. The J gene is TRBJ1-1, the V gene TRBV6-5; D ambiguous. The CDR3 runs to 12 residues. Trimming removed 6 bases from V and 5 bases from J, with 10 bases in between. The germline V gene has CDR1 MNHEY and CDR2 SVGAGI. CDR3 in amino acids: CASRRGETEAFF. For the CDR3, the DNA is TGTGCCAGCAGACGAGGAGAAACTGAAGCTTTCTTT.

The chain carries TRBV5-1 and TRBJ2-3; D is unresolved. CDR3 length: 13 amino acids. Germline lookup yields CDR1 SGHRS and CDR2 YFSETQ. V was clipped by 4 bases and J by 0 bases, with 6 bases between them. The CDR3 nucleotides are TGCGCCAGCAGCGACGGGAGCACAGATACGCAGTATTTT. It is translated as CASSDGSTDTQYF.